This is a list of T cell receptor beta chains from one sample in a study of blood T cell repertoires in COVID-19. The method was immunoSEQ multiplex PCR; TCRdb's version includes in-frame clones alone and lacks a portion of them. The repertoire holds fewer than 60,000 clones, with just under 90% as singletons. The sample was peripheral blood. These receptors came from a woman aged 55-70 years with COVID-19, enrolled during active disease. Both conserved end residues are part of each CDR3. The order of the fields is D gene, V gene, clone size, J gene, CDR3 protein, CDR3 DNA. D genes are given only for firm matches. Clone size is shown for a subset of rows, as once, few, many or a class of expanded clone.

D: TRBD1
V: TRBV10-3
size: .
J: TRBJ2-3
CDR3: CAISGPITGGGTDTQYF
DNA: TGTGCCATCAGTGGCCCTATAACAGGGGGCGGCACAGATACGCAGTATTTT

D: .
V: TRBV5-4
size: .
J: TRBJ2-3
CDR3: CASSLREIGGDTQYF
DNA: TGTGCCAGCAGCTTGAGGGAGATTGGGGGGGATACGCAGTATTTT

D: .
V: TRBV4-1
size: .
J: TRBJ2-7
CDR3: CASSQEIQGPYEQYF
DNA: TGCGCCAGCAGCCAAGAAATACAGGGCCCATACGAGCAGTACTTC

D: .
V: TRBV6-5
size: .
J: TRBJ2-6
CDR3: CASSYTGFGANVLTF
DNA: TGTGCCAGCAGTTACACAGGGTTCGGGGCCAACGTCCTGACTTTC

D: TRBD1
V: TRBV5-6
size: .
J: TRBJ2-5
CDR3: CASSSGQGMETQYF
DNA: TGTGCCAGCAGCTCGGGACAGGGGATGGAGACCCAGTACTTC

D: .
V: TRBV7-6
size: once
J: TRBJ2-3
CDR3: CASSLVSGFGTDTQYF
DNA: TGTGCCAGCAGCTTAGTGTCGGGATTCGGCACAGATACGCAGTATTTT

D: .
V: TRBV7-9
size: .
J: TRBJ2-1
CDR3: CASSLGQGYNEQFF
DNA: TGTGCCAGCAGCTTAGGGCAGGGTTACAATGAGCAGTTCTTC

D: .
V: TRBV28
size: .
J: TRBJ2-5
CDR3: CASSTGTRYQETQYF
DNA: TGTGCCAGCAGTACCGGGACAAGGTACCAAGAGACCCAGTACTTC

D: TRBD1
V: TRBV10-3
size: .
J: TRBJ2-1
CDR3: CAISESGDRGHEQFF
DNA: TGTGCCATCAGTGAGTCGGGAGACAGGGGACATGAGCAGTTCTTC

D: .
V: TRBV7-8
size: .
J: TRBJ2-3
CDR3: CASSLAGGTDTQYF
DNA: TGTGCCAGCAGCTTAGCGGGAGGCACAGATACGCAGTATTTT

D: TRBD1
V: TRBV28
size: few
J: TRBJ1-6
CDR3: CASSSGTGFFSPLHF
DNA: TGTGCCAGCAGCTCCGGGACAGGGTTTTTTTCACCCCTCCACTTT

D: TRBD1
V: TRBV6-5
size: .
J: TRBJ1-2
CDR3: CASSYSLGTASYGYTF
DNA: TGTGCCAGCAGTTACTCTTTGGGGACAGCGTCCTATGGCTACACCTTC

D: .
V: TRBV21-1
size: .
J: TRBJ2-1
CDR3: CASSNAPGTGHNEQFF
DNA: TGTGCCAGCAGCAATGCCCCCGGGACAGGTCACAATGAGCAGTTCTTC

D: .
V: TRBV11-2
size: .
J: TRBJ1-2
CDR3: CASSPQGYGYTF
DNA: TGTGCCAGCAGCCCACAGGGATATGGCTACACCTTC

D: TRBD2
V: TRBV27
size: .
J: TRBJ2-3
CDR3: CASSFQGLAGGDTQYF
DNA: TGTGCCAGCAGTTTCCAAGGACTAGCGGGCGGAGATACGCAGTATTTT

D: TRBD1
V: TRBV6-4
size: .
J: TRBJ2-1
CDR3: CASSEGGQGPHNEQFF
DNA: TGTGCCAGCAGTGAGGGGGGACAGGGTCCCCACAATGAGCAGTTCTTC

D: .
V: TRBV19
size: .
J: TRBJ2-1
CDR3: CASTPTAEAYNEQFF
DNA: TGTGCCAGTACCCCTACGGCGGAAGCCTACAATGAGCAGTTCTTC

D: .
V: TRBV11-3
size: once
J: TRBJ2-3
CDR3: CASSLVAGADTQYF
DNA: TGTGCCAGCAGCTTAGTCGCCGGGGCAGATACGCAGTATTTT

D: .
V: TRBV10-3
size: .
J: TRBJ2-7
CDR3: CAISESGYDEQYF
DNA: TGTGCCATCAGTGAGTCGGGCTACGACGAGCAGTACTTC

D: TRBD1
V: TRBV5-1
size: .
J: TRBJ1-1
CDR3: CASSRGFGTGFTEAFF
DNA: TGCGCCAGCAGCAGGGGGTTCGGGACAGGGTTCACTGAAGCTTTCTTT

D: .
V: TRBV20-1
size: .
J: TRBJ2-7
CDR3: CSASTRGQIYEQYF
DNA: TGCAGTGCTAGTACTCGGGGACAAATCTACGAGCAGTACTTC

D: TRBD1
V: TRBV28
size: .
J: TRBJ1-2
CDR3: CASSTTGGANYGYTF
DNA: TGTGCCAGCAGCACGACAGGGGGCGCCAACTATGGCTACACCTTC

D: .
V: TRBV6-6
size: .
J: TRBJ1-5
CDR3: CASTGEFNQPQHF
DNA: TGTGCCAGCACCGGGGAATTCAATCAGCCCCAGCATTTT